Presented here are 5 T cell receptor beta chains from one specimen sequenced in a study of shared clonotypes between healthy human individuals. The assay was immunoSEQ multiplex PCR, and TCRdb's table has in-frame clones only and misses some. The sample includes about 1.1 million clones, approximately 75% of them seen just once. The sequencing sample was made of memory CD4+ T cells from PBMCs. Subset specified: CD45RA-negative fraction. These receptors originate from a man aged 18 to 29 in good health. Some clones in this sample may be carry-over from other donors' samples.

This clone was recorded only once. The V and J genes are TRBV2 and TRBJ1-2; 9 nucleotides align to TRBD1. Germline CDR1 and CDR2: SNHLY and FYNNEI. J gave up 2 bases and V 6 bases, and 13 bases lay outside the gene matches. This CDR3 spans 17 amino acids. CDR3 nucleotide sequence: TGTGCCAGCAGCGTCCCGGGACAGGGCTCCGCAAACTATGGCTACACCTTC. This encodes CASSVPGQGSANYGYTF.

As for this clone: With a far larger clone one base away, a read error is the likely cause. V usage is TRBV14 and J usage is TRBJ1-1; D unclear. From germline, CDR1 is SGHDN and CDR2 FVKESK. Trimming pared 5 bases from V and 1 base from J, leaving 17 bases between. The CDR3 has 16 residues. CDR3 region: CASSFGSAQSNTEAFF. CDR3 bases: TGTGCCAGCAGCTTCGGGAGCGCGCAATCGAACACTGAAGCTTTCTTT.

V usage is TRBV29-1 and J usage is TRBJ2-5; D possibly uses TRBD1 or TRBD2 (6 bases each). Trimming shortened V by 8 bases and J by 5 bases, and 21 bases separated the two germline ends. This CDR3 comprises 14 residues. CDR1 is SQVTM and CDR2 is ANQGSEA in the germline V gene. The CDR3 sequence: CSFSRDSGGETQYF. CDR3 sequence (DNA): TGCAGCTTCTCCCGGGACTCCGGGGGCGAGACCCAGTACTTC.

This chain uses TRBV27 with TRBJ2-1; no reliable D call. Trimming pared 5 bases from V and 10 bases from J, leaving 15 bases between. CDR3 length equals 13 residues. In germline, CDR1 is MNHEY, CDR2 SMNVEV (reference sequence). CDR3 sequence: CASSPWTRMEQFF. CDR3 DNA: TGTGCCAGCAGTCCTTGGACCCGGATGGAGCAGTTCTTC.

The CDR3 spells CASSLNWRINEKLFF. CDR3 bases: TGTGCCAGCAGCCTGAATTGGAGAATTAATGAAAAACTGTTTTTT. The chain uses TRBV4-2 and TRBJ1-4; D ambiguous. The germline V and J ends were trimmed by 4 bases and 4 bases, with 13 bases remaining between them. This CDR3 spans 15 amino acids. Germline V gene data show CDR1 as LGHNA and CDR2 as YNFKEQ.